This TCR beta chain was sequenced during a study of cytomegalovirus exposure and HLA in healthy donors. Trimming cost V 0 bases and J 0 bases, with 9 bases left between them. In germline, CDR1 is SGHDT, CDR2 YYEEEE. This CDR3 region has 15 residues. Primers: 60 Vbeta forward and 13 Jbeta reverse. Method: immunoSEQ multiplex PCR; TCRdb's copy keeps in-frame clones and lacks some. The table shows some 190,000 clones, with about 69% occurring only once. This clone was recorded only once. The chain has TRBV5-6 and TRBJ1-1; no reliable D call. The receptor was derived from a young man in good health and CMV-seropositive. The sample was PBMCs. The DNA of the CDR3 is TGTGCCAGCAGCTTGGGTGGGCGCCTGAACACTGAAGCTTTCTTT. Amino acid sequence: CASSLGGRLNTEAFF.